These 2 T cell receptor beta chains share one sample of origin, sequenced in a study of cytomegalovirus exposure and HLA in healthy donors. The method was immunoSEQ multiplex PCR; TCRdb's version includes in-frame clones alone and lacks a portion of them. This table has 68,000 or so clones, 70% to 90% appearing once. The sequenced material came from PBMCs. Receptor source: a young woman in good health and CMV-seronegative.

The J gene is TRBJ2-5, the V gene TRBV27; D is perhaps TRBD2 (6 bases). The CDR3 is 13 residues long. V dropped 5 bases and J dropped 7 bases, with 14 bases sitting between them. Germline CDR1 MNHEY, CDR2 SMNVEV (reference sequence). In DNA form, the CDR3 reads TGTGCCAGCAGTCCCCCGGGGGTGGGGACCCAGTACTTC. This translates into CASSPPGVGTQYF.

This chain uses TRBV18 with TRBJ2-5; D perhaps matches TRBD2 (6 bases). Between the trimmed V and J ends, which lost 6 bases and 2 bases, there was a span of 13 bases. CDR1 is KGHSH and CDR2 is LQKENI in the germline V gene. This CDR3 is 14 amino acids long. The CDR3 region has the DNA TGTGCCAGCTCCCAAGGGACTTCTCAAGAGACCCAGTACTTC. This sequence encodes CASSQGTSQETQYF.